Given below is one T cell receptor (beta chain) in context. Its antigen is currently unknown. An end of the junction does not agree with germline; a read error may underlie this. The template was RNA from unsorted bulk tissue. A modified ARM-PCR protocol with three rounds of nested PCR amplified TCRbeta. TCRdb called the multiplex PCR reads again in MiXCR, with one record for every CDR3 protein. The table lists approximately 79,000 distinct CDR3 sequences, 61% of them singletons. This sample was included in a study of tumor and adjacent non-tumor tissue in lung cancer. Study overall: Histology: 12 adenocarcinoma, a couple of squamous cell carcinoma, 1 small cell lung cancer. Each sample yielded 4 million to 4.5 million productive TCRbeta reads on average. Study findings and constraints: Tumor tissue had significantly higher TCR diversity than normal lung.

The specimen sequenced was lung tumor tissue. The clonotype was recovered from a man aged 70 or older with non-small cell lung cancer.

Written as DNA, the CDR3 is TGTGCCAGCAGTCTCGAGCGGCGCGTCTACAATGCGCAGTTCTTC. Translation gives CASSLERRVYNAQFF. This chain links TRBV12-3 or TRBV12-4 with TRBJ2-1; maybe TRBD2 (5 bases). This CDR3 spans 15 amino acids.